This T cell receptor (beta chain) was captured by sequencing in a study of monozygotic twins with inflammatory bowel disease (dated by TCRdb to about 2019). Regarding the complete study: A total of some 30 monozygotic twin pairs were included in the full study, comprising nine German pairs (four IBD-concordant, five IBD-discordant) and 19 IBD-discordant Danish pairs. The search for disease-associated traits relied mainly on comparing IBD patients with their genetically identical healthy co-twins within discordant pairs. Each individual had, on average, about 151 000 unique TCRalpha sequences and 181 000 unique TCRbeta sequences available for analysis. General findings and caveats noted by the study authors: Different T cell subtypes could not be distinguished in the analysis. IBD patients had lower TCRbeta repertoire diversity, measured by the inverse Simpson index, than their healthy co-twins. The results gave no support for a single strong signal or clonotype linked to IBD. Differing immunosuppressive treatments among patients may have added background noise and inter-individual variability to the repertoires. No difference in repertoire similarity was observed between concordant and discordant twins, possibly owing to limited statistical power. Compared with healthy twins, IBD patients shared fewer clonotypes with other individuals, and the difference was most pronounced in patients with signs of disease activity.

From each donor, an approximately 2.4 ml peripheral blood sample was collected into PAXgene tubes and kept at -80 degrees C. Without any T cell sorting, total RNA was extracted from whole blood using the PAXgene blood miRNA kit on an automated QIAcube. Peripheral blood from monozygotic twin pairs, either concordant or discordant for inflammatory bowel disease, underwent deep TCRalpha and TCRbeta repertoire profiling that used unique molecular barcoding. Smoking habits were recorded for all twin pairs, and each individual was classified as a current, former or never smoker. CDR1 and CDR2, looked up from the germline V gene (reference sequence), are DFQATT and SNEGSKA. Its CDR3 holds 13 amino acids, cysteine through phenylalanine. DNA was not recorded. To note about this clonotype: This clone's antigen is unknown.

Library method: 5' RACE. Each TCR library was prepared from about 3.5 ug of total RNA. For each sample, cDNA was synthesized in eight separate reactions using SMARTScribe reverse transcriptase. During cDNA synthesis, unique molecular identifiers containing a 6-nucleotide sample barcode were introduced by template switching. Two nested PCRs of around 15 and 10 cycles amplified the TCRalpha and TCRbeta cDNA, and bead purification followed each PCR. Before amplification, the cDNA was treated with uracil DNA-glycosylase and purified using the QIAquick PCR purification kit. The second PCR added Illumina TruSeq-compatible adapters along with sample-specific barcodes. Library quality and concentration were assessed using TapeStation and Qubit, and roughly 5 ng of each library was pooled. The pooled libraries were sequenced with 2 x 100 bp reads and custom sequencing primers on an Illumina HiSeq2500 single-index Rapid Run. The published analysis was carried out like this. UMI-based consensus assembly with MiGEC version 1.2.6 was used to correct PCR and sequencing errors. MiXCR version 2.1.1 handled V(D)J alignment, clonotype assembly and CDR3 extraction. Normalisation of gene usage, clonotype sharing and MAIT/NKT TCR abundance was achieved by analysing the top 1000, 10 000 and 20 000 clonotypes per sample. Diversity was computed as the inverse Simpson index with the vegan R package after downsampling to 27 000 UMIs. Paired Mann-Whitney U tests on discordant twin pairs were used, with Benjamini-Hochberg multiple-testing correction. TCRdb reanalyzed the reads, keeping one entry per CDR3 protein sequence and omitting DNA. For this entry, the V and J calls and clone size follow TCRdb and not the study's own pipeline. In this sample's table one finds approximately 160,000 distinct CDR3 sequences. Just under 7.5% of the sample comes from the top ten.

The sequenced sample was blood. The receptor chain draws on TRBV20-1 and TRBJ2-7. The origin of this receptor is a human donor with ulcerative colitis or Crohn's disease, or a healthy co-twin of an affected twin (not recorded which). The CDR3 loop reads CSAGTPTNYEQYF.